These T cell receptor beta chains were read from a single sample in a study of cytomegalovirus exposure and HLA in healthy donors. Here immunoSEQ multiplex PCR was the method, and the copy in TCRdb shows in-frame clones only, minus some. The profile shows about 76,000 clones, more than 55% of them singletons. Sequences were obtained from PBMCs. Receptor source: a man between 60 and 75 years old in good health and CMV-seropositive. The CDR3 runs from the conserved cysteine through the conserved F or W. The D gene is left open where the match is weak. Size is omitted from some rows. Given values are once, few, many or a class for expanded clones.

clone_size j_call v_call d_call cdr3_aa cdr3_nt
. TRBJ2-2 TRBV7-6 . CASSSLGENTGELFF TGTGCCAGCAGCTCTTTAGGGGAAAACACCGGGGAGCTGTTTTTT
. TRBJ2-7 TRBV6-1 . CASSSGLISYEQYF TGTGCCAGCAGTTCCGGACTGATCTCCTACGAGCAGTACTTC
. TRBJ2-1 TRBV9 TRBD2 CASSVSGSVYNEQFF TGTGCCAGCAGCGTTAGCGGGAGTGTCTACAATGAGCAGTTCTTC
once TRBJ2-7 TRBV5-1 TRBD2 CASSPSLAGANYEQYF TGCGCCAGCAGCCCCTCATTAGCGGGAGCGAACTACGAGCAGTACTTC
. TRBJ2-7 TRBV10-1 TRBD2 CASSEWSGGTYEQYF TGCGCCAGCAGTGAGTGGAGCGGGGGGACCTACGAGCAGTACTTC
. TRBJ2-5 TRBV28 . CASSFQTGETQYF TGTGCCAGCAGCTTCCAGACAGGAGAGACCCAGTACTTC
few TRBJ2-7 TRBV19 TRBD2 CASSWGGAYEQYF TGTGCCAGTAGTTGGGGAGGGGCCTACGAGCAGTACTTC
. TRBJ2-2 TRBV6-9 TRBD1 CASSTPGGNTGELFF TGTGCCAGCAGTACCCCAGGGGGAAACACCGGGGAGCTGTTTTTT
. TRBJ2-1 TRBV7-2 . CASSPGGRPHEQFF TGTGCCAGCAGCCCTGGTGGGAGACCCCATGAGCAGTTCTTC
. TRBJ2-7 TRBV10-3 TRBD2 CAIKGLAGDEQYF TGTGCCATCAAGGGGCTAGCGGGAGACGAGCAGTACTTC
few TRBJ1-1 TRBV19 . CASSIKGATEAFF TGTGCCAGTAGTATAAAAGGGGCCACTGAAGCTTTCTTT
once TRBJ2-2 TRBV6-1 . CASAGTLNTGELFF TGTGCCAGTGCCGGGACTTTGAACACCGGGGAGCTGTTTTTT
. TRBJ1-6 TRBV30 TRBD1 CAWGGGPGAPLHF TGTGCCTGGGGAGGGGGCCCTGGGGCACCCCTCCACTTT
. TRBJ1-4 TRBV2 . CASSLGGGANEKLFF TGTGCCAGCAGTTTGGGAGGGGGAGCTAATGAAAAACTGTTTTTT
. TRBJ2-7 TRBV7-6 . CASGPGYEQYF TGTGCCAGCGGCCCGGGATACGAGCAGTACTTC
. TRBJ1-4 TRBV6-5 TRBD1 CASSLDRVKLFF TGTGCCAGCAGTTTAGACAGGGTTAAACTGTTTTTT
. TRBJ2-5 TRBV27 . CASSPRQASQETQYF TGTGCCAGCAGTCCCAGACAGGCTTCCCAAGAGACCCAGTACTTC
. TRBJ2-1 TRBV7-9 . CASSLEASYHEQFF TGTGCCAGCAGCTTAGAGGCTAGCTACCATGAGCAGTTCTTC
. TRBJ2-7 TRBV9 TRBD2 CASSVDPGGEQYF TGTGCCAGCAGCGTAGATCCGGGAGGCGAGCAGTACTTC
once TRBJ2-3 TRBV9 . CASSVGTATDTQYF TGTGCCAGCAGCGTTGGTACAGCCACAGATACGCAGTATTTT